The 29 T cell receptor beta chains below all came from one sample that was sequenced in a study of CD8+CD57+ T cells in acquired aplastic anemia. Template material for TCR beta VDJ and CDR3 profiling consisted of genomic DNA. TCRdb processed the reads anew with MiXCR; each CDR3 protein has one entry. This table has tens of thousands of distinct CDR3 sequences, 65% to 70% appearing once. The sequenced sample was sorted CD4+, CD8+, or CD8+CD57+ T cells (not recorded which) from PBMCs. These receptors originate from a human donor in good health, serving as a control.

This clonotype was counted between two and nine times. This chain connects TRBV24-1 to TRBJ2-2; D is ambiguous. Per germline, CDR1 KGHDR and CDR2 SFDVKD. The V and J ends lost 9 bases and 0 bases respectively, with 7 bases between them. This CDR3 is 13 amino acids long. CDR3 DNA: TGTGCCACCGAGTGGTCGAACACCGGGGAGCTGTTTTTT. Its protein is CATEWSNTGELFF.

The chain has TRBV27 and TRBJ1-6; a weak D match, TRBD1 (5 bases). V shed 1 base and J shed 0 bases, with 19 bases lying between them. CDR1 is MNHEY, CDR2 SMNVEV, per germline (reference sequence). CDR3 length equals 20 residues. The CDR3 sequence is CASSLYGDAPGSSYNSPLHF. DNA of the CDR3: TGTGCCAGCAGTTTATACGGGGACGCGCCCGGTAGCTCCTATAATTCACCCCTCCACTTT.

The V gene is TRBV19, the J gene TRBJ2-3, with TRBD1 as a possible D gene (5 bases). V lost 6 bases and J 11 bases, leaving 18 bases between the germline ends. The CDR3 totals 13 residues. CDR1 is LNHDA and CDR2 is SQIVND in the germline V gene (reference sequence). The CDR3 here is CASRTQDVSEQYF. CDR3 DNA sequence: TGTGCCAGTAGAACACAGGACGTTTCGGAGCAGTATTTT.

Details on this clonotype: One end of the junction is discordant with germline, which a read error may explain. The chain combines TRBV25-1 with TRBJ2-7; D call uncertain. Germline CDR1 MGHDK, CDR2 SYGVNS. CDR3 length equals 14 residues. In DNA form, the CDR3 reads TGTGCCAGCAGCTTTATGGTCGGATCCAACGAGCTGTACTTC. This encodes CASSFMVGSNELYF.

The chain combines TRBV11-1 with TRBJ1-1; the D is unclear. V was clipped by 5 bases and J by 4 bases, with 20 bases between them. The CDR3 is made up of 16 amino acids. Germline loops: CDR1 SGHAT, CDR2 FQDESV (reference sequence). The CDR3 is CASSPSGPQRATEAFF. In DNA form, the CDR3 reads TGTGCCAGCAGCCCCTCCGGGCCCCAAAGAGCCACTGAAGCTTTCTTT.

This clonotype was detected ten times or more. This chain connects TRBV29-1 to TRBJ2-5; D is perhaps TRBD2 (7 bases). The CDR3 is 12 amino acids. V gave up 6 bases and J gave up 1 base, with 9 bases separating them. Looked up from germline, CDR1 is SQVTM and CDR2 is ANQGSEA. The CDR3 reads CSVRGGQETQYF. CDR3 in DNA: TGCAGCGTAAGGGGGGGCCAAGAGACCCAGTACTTC.

This clonotype is judged medium-sized. Here the CDR3 reads CASSVAAQPSGANVLTF. CDR3 sequence (DNA): TGTGCCAGCTCAGTGGCAGCTCAACCCTCTGGGGCCAACGTCCTGACTTTC. The chain recombines TRBV9 with TRBJ2-6; D unresolved. The CDR3 has 17 amino acids. CDR1 and CDR2 from the germline V gene are SGDLS and YYNGEE. V shed 7 bases and J shed 0 bases, with 17 bases lying between them.

This clonotype was counted a single time. The genes are TRBV19 and TRBJ1-6, with 10 bases aligning to TRBD1. With 7 bases clipped from V and 9 bases from J, the junction kept 9 bases outside the gene matches. Germline V gene sequence: CDR1 LNHDA, CDR2 SQIVND (reference sequence). The CDR3 totals 15 residues. As DNA, the CDR3 is TGTGCCAGTAAGGTTGCGACAGGGGGCCGTTCACCCCTCCACTTT. Residues: CASKVATGGRSPLHF.

The sample holds many counts of this clonotype. The chain combines TRBV6-1 with TRBJ2-5; D remains unclear. Trimming shortened V by 0 bases and J by 5 bases, and 16 bases separated the two germline ends. The germline V gene encodes CDR1 MNHNS and CDR2 SASEGT. The CDR3 is made up of 16 amino acids. In DNA form, the CDR3 reads TGTGCCAGCAGTGAAGCTGCTCTAGGGCCCCCGGAGACCCAGTACTTC. It is translated as CASSEAALGPPETQYF.

V is TRBV7-6 and J is TRBJ2-1; weak D call: TRBD2 (6 bases). CDR1 is SGHVS, CDR2 FNYEAQ, per germline. Deletions cut 5 bases from V and 4 bases from J, with 9 bases between. The CDR3 consists of 13 residues. In DNA, the CDR3 is TGTGCCAGCAGCCGGAGGGGATACAATGAGCAGTTCTTC. Amino acid sequence: CASSRRGYNEQFF.

This clonotype has at least ten counts. A read error may explain this, as a much larger clone is one base away. The genes are TRBV19 and TRBJ2-1; 7 bases map to TRBD1. The CDR3 loop spans 15 amino acids. Germline V CDR1 and CDR2: LNHDA, SQIVND (reference sequence). CDR3 residues: CASSTGTVPWNGQFF. CDR3 in DNA: TGTGCCAGTAGTACCGGGACAGTGCCCTGGAATGGGCAGTTCTTC.

This clonotype was seen at least ten times. This chain joins TRBV28 and TRBJ2-5; 10 bases match TRBD1. This CDR3 has 15 residues. CDR1 is MDHEN and CDR2 is SYDVKM in the germline V gene. V was pared by 5 bases and J by 5 bases, with 8 bases of the junction left unmatched. CDR3 protein: CASSAGTGVSETQYF. The CDR3 bases are TGTGCCAGCAGTGCCGGGACAGGGGTGTCGGAGACCCAGTACTTC.

The J gene is TRBJ1-5, the V gene TRBV10-3; a weak D match, TRBD1 (6 bases). V was pared by 3 bases and J by 4 bases, with 7 bases between. The CDR3 sequence is 13 residues long. The germline V gene has CDR1 ENHRY and CDR2 SYGVKD. The CDR3 here is CAISEGGNQPQHF. The DNA of the CDR3 is TGTGCCATCAGTGAAGGGGGTAATCAGCCCCAGCATTTT.

V is TRBV20-1 and J is TRBJ1-1, with D possibly being TRBD1 (6 bases). This CDR3 has 16 residues. The V gene's germline CDR1 is DFQATT and CDR2 SNEGSKA (reference sequence). Trimming shortened V by 0 bases and J by 1 base, and 15 bases separated the two germline ends. The CDR3, as DNA: TGCAGTGCTAGAGATGCCCTGACAGGATCGAACACTGAAGCTTTCTTT. Protein sequence: CSARDALTGSNTEAFF.

This rearrangement joins TRBV20-1 to TRBJ2-1, with 12 bases fitting TRBD2. The trim removed 5 bases at V and 9 bases at J, leaving 5 bases unmatched. The CDR3 totals 13 residues. Per germline, CDR1 DFQATT and CDR2 SNEGSKA (reference sequence). DNA for the CDR3: TGCAGTGCTTCACTAGCGGGGGGCGGTGAGCAGTTCTTC. It encodes CSASLAGGGEQFF.

This clonotype appeared once. The junction departs from germline at one end; a sequencing error may be responsible. The V and J genes are TRBV27 and TRBJ1-1; no definite D call. The CDR3 totals 13 residues. The germline CDR1 and CDR2 sequences are MNHEY and SMNVEV (reference sequence). The CDR3 loop reads CASSLFMNTEAFF. DNA of the CDR3: TGTGCCAGCAGTTTATTCATGAACACTGAAGCTTTCTTC.

This clonotype occurred many times. The chain joins TRBV28 to TRBJ1-4, with a weak D call TRBD1 (5 bases). V was pared by 5 bases and J by 1 base, with 11 bases between. Germline V gives CDR1 MDHEN, CDR2 SYDVKM. This CDR3 spans 15 amino acids. CDR3 sequence: CASSTVQGTNEKLFF. The CDR3, as DNA: TGTGCCAGCAGTACAGTGCAGGGAACTAATGAAAAACTGTTTTTT.

The J gene is TRBJ1-1, the V gene TRBV11-2; maybe TRBD1 (6 bases). Germline V gives CDR1 SGHAT, CDR2 FQNNGV. The CDR3 consists of 18 residues. With 0 bases removed from V and 0 bases from J, the gap between germline ends came to 17 bases. In DNA form, the CDR3 reads TGTGCCAGCAGCTTAGAAGGGGGGGGTTTAACCTTGAACACTGAAGCTTTCTTT. This sequence encodes CASSLEGGGLTLNTEAFF.

The rearrangement links TRBV2 to TRBJ1-5; possible D gene TRBD1, 5 bases. Germline CDR1 is SNHLY and CDR2 is FYNNEI. V lost 6 bases, J lost 0 bases, and 9 bases lay in between. The CDR3 spans 14 residues. The DNA for the CDR3 is TGTGCCAGCAGGGGGACGGGTAGCAATCAGCCCCAGCATTTT. Translating it yields CASRGTGSNQPQHF.

This sequence joins TRBV10-3 and TRBJ1-5; unclear D gene. The length of the CDR3 is 12 residues. V was cut by 10 bases and J by 5 bases, with 12 bases left in between. Germline CDR1 ENHRY, CDR2 SYGVKD. CDR3: CATSGLDQPQHF. CDR3 bases: TGTGCCACGTCGGGATTGGATCAGCCCCAGCATTTT.

The V and J genes are TRBV25-1 and TRBJ1-2; 9 bases map to TRBD1. This CDR3 comprises 15 residues. Germline V gene data show CDR1 as MGHDK and CDR2 as SYGVNS. J lost 5 bases, V lost 1 base, and 5 bases had no gene match. In nucleotides, the CDR3 is TGTGCCAGCAGTGAATTACGGGACAGGGAGTATGGCTACACCTTC. This gives the protein CASSELRDREYGYTF.

The J gene is TRBJ1-2, the V gene TRBV29-1; 7 bases are shared with TRBD1. Per germline, CDR1 SQVTM and CDR2 ANQGSEA. CDR3 length: 13 amino acids. Trimming cost V 2 bases and J 4 bases; bases outside gene matches: 4. The DNA for the CDR3 is TGCAGCGTTGAACCGCAGGGGGGCTATGGCTACACCTTC. This sequence encodes CSVEPQGGYGYTF.

The chain uses TRBV20-1 and TRBJ2-1, with TRBD2 identical over 8 bases. CDR3 length equals 16 residues. From germline, CDR1 is DFQATT and CDR2 SNEGSKA (reference sequence). V shed 5 bases, J shed 7 bases, and the junction held 16 bases outside the gene matches. Here the CDR3 DNA reads TGCAGTGCTCGTAAGTTACTAGCGGAGAGCCTGAATGAGCAGTTCTTC. The encoded protein is CSARKLLAESLNEQFF.

This clonotype was recorded many times. The chain carries TRBV6-2 or TRBV6-3 and TRBJ1-6, with 9 bases matching TRBD1. CDR1 MNHEY and CDR2 SVGEGT come from the germline V gene. With 6 bases clipped from V and 5 bases from J, the junction kept 8 bases outside the gene matches. The CDR3 runs to 16 residues. The CDR3, as DNA: TGTGCCAGCAGCAAACTGGGACAGGGTGATAATTCACCCCTCCACTTT. Amino acid sequence: CASSKLGQGDNSPLHF.

This chain joins TRBV20-1 and TRBJ1-6; TRBD1 might be the D (5 bases). There are 16 residues in the CDR3. Trimming removed 0 bases from V and 7 bases from J, with 16 bases in between. Germline values: CDR1 DFQATT, CDR2 SNEGSKA (reference sequence). The CDR3 nucleotides read TGCAGTGCTAGAGATCGGAAGGGGATGGAGAATTCACCCCTCCACTTT. It is translated as CSARDRKGMENSPLHF.

The rearrangement uses TRBV19 and TRBJ2-1; a weak D match, TRBD1 (6 bases). From germline, CDR1 is LNHDA and CDR2 SQIVND (reference sequence). This CDR3 is built from 17 residues. V shed 3 bases and J shed 5 bases, with 20 bases lying between them. The CDR3 region is CASSIPRGGRLNNEQFF. In nucleotides, the CDR3 is TGTGCCAGTAGTATTCCTCGAGGGGGACGGTTAAACAATGAGCAGTTCTTC.

There are a few counts of this clonotype. V is TRBV3-1 and J is TRBJ2-1, with 10 bases fitting TRBD2. Trimming at V came to 5 bases and at J to 9 bases, leaving 7 bases not matched to a gene. The germline V gene encodes CDR1 LGHDT and CDR2 YNNKEL (reference sequence). CDR3 length equals 14 residues. CDR3 DNA: TGTGCCAGCAGCACCGGGACTAGCGTCACTGAGCAGTTCTTC. This translates into CASSTGTSVTEQFF.

This chain uses TRBV6-5 with TRBJ2-2, with TRBD2 matching 11 bases. Germline V gene data show CDR1 as MNHEY and CDR2 as SVGAGI. The CDR3 runs 17 residues. V shed 0 bases and J 7 bases; nucleotides not matched to a gene: 7. CDR3 protein: CASSYSISGGGSGELFF. The CDR3 nucleotides read TGTGCCAGCAGTTACTCGATTAGCGGGGGGGGAAGCGGGGAGCTGTTTTTT.

The chain joins TRBV7-2 to TRBJ1-2, with TRBD1 matching 8 bases. The CDR3 is made up of 13 amino acids. The trim removed 6 bases at V and 4 bases at J, leaving 4 bases unmatched. Germline lookup yields CDR1 SGHTA and CDR2 FQGNSA. CDR3 sequence reads: CASSETGGYGYTF. CDR3 nucleotide sequence: TGTGCCAGCAGTGAAACAGGGGGCTATGGCTACACCTTC.